The present TCR beta chain was sequenced within a study of beta chain features in type 1 diabetes. Naive, central memory, regulatory and stem cell-like memory cells within the CD4+ compartment were sorted using CD45RO/CCR7/CD25/CD127/CD95/CD27. The ends lost 5 bases at V and 3 bases at J; junction bases unmatched: 8. The length of the CDR3 is 16 residues. Germline V lookup: CDR1 SGHTA, CDR2 FQGNSA. As concerns this clone: The antigen remains unidentified.

Study conclusions and caveats: Moderately but significantly shorter TCRB CDR3s were found in Type 1 diabetes patients in all four CD4+ subsets.

Expressed TCRB transcripts were sequenced, since all the RNA that had been isolated was reverse transcribed. Using immunoSEQ multiplex PCR, the repertoire was profiled, and TCRdb retains in-frame clones only, with some absent. The sample records about 140,000 clones, about 7% being singletons. The sequenced sample was central memory CD4+ T cells from blood. The receptor was derived from a woman aged 25 to 39 in good health. The chain carries TRBV7-2 and TRBJ2-3; TRBD2 aligns across 10 bases. CDR3 protein: CASSRGLAVYTDTQYF. The CDR3, as DNA: TGTGCCAGCAGCCGAGGACTAGCGGTATATACAGATACGCAGTATTTT.